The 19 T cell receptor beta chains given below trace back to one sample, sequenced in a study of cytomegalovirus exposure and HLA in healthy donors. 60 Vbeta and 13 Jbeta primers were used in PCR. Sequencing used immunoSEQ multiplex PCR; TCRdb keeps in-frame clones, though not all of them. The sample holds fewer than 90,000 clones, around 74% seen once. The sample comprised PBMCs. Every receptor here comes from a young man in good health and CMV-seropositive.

In DNA form, the CDR3 reads TGTGCCAGCGGAGGTCGGGGTAATGCGGGAAACACCATATATTTT. It specifies CASGGRGNAGNTIYF. V gene TRBV9 combines with J gene TRBJ1-3; D is unclear. Trimming stripped 7 bases from V and 4 bases from J, with 18 bases between. The V gene's germline CDR1 is SGDLS and CDR2 YYNGEE. The CDR3 has 15 residues.

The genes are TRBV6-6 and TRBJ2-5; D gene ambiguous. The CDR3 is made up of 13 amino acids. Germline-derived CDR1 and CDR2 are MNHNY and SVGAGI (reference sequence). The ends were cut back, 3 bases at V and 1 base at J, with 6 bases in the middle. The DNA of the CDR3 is TGTGCCAGCAGTTATGGGCGCCAAGAGACCCAGTACTTC. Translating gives CASSYGRQETQYF.

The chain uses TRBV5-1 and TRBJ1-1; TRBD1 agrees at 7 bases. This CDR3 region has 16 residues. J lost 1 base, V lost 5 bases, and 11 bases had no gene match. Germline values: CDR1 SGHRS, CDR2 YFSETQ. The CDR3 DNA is TGCGCCAGCAGGACCATGGGACAGTCTACGAACACTGAAGCTTTCTTT. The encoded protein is CASRTMGQSTNTEAFF.

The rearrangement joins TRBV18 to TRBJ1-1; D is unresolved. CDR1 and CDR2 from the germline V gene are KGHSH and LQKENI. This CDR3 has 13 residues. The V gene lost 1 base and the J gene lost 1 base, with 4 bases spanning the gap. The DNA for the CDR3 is TGTGCCAGCTCACCACTCGGGAACACTGAAGCTTTCTTT. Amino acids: CASSPLGNTEAFF.

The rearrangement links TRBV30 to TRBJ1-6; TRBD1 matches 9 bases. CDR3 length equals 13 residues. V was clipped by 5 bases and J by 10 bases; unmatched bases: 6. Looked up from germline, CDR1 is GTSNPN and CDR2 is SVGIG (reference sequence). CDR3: CAWRGTGRSPLHF. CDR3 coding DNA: TGTGCCTGGCGGGGGACAGGGCGCTCACCCCTCCACTTT.

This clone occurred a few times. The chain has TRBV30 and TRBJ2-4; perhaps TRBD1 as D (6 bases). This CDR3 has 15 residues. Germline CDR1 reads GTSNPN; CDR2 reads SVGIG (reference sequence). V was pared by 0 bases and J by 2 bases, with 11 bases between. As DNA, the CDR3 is TGTGCCTGGAGTGTCGAGGGGGTGCCCAAAAACATTCAGTACTTC. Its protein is CAWSVEGVPKNIQYF.

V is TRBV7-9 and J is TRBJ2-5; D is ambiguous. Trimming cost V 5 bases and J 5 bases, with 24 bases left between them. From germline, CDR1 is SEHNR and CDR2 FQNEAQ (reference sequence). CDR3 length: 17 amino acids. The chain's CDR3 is CASSPQEFAISVETQYF. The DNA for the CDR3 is TGTGCCAGCAGCCCCCAGGAATTCGCTATTAGTGTCGAGACCCAGTACTTC.

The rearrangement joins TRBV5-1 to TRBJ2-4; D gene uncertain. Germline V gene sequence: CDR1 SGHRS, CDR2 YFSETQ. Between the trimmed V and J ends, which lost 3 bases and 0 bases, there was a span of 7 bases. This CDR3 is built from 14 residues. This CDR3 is CASSSGLAKNIQYF. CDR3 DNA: TGCGCCAGCAGCTCCGGTCTAGCCAAAAACATTCAGTACTTC.

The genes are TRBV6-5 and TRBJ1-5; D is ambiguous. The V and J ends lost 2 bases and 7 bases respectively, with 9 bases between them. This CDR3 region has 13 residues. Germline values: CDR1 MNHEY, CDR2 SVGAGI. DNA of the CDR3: TGTGCCAGCAGTTACGGGCAGTGGCAGCCCCAGCATTTT. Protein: CASSYGQWQPQHF.

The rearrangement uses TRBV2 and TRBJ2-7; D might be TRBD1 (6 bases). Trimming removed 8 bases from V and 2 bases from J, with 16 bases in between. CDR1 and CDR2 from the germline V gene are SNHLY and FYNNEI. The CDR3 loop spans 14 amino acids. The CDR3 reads CASAPTGNPYEQYF. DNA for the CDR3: TGTGCCAGCGCCCCAACAGGGAACCCCTACGAGCAGTACTTC.

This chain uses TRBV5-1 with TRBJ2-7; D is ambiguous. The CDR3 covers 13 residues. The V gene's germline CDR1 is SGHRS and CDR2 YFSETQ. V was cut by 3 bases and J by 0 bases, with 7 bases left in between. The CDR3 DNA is TGCGCCAGCAGCTACGACAACTCCTACGAGCAGTACTTC. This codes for CASSYDNSYEQYF.

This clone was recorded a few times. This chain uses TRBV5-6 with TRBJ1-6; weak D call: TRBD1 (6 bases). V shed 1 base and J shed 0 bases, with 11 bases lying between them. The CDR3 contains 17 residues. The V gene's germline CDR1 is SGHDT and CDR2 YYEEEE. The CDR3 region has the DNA TGTGCCAGCAGCTTGTCAACAGGGAGCTCCTATAATTCACCCCTCCACTTT. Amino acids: CASSLSTGSSYNSPLHF.

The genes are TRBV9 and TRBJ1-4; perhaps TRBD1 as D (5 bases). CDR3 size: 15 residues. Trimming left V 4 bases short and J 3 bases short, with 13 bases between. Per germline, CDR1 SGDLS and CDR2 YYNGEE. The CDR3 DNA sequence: TGTGCCAGCAGCATCGGGGGGATTGCTAATGAAAAACTGTTTTTT. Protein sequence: CASSIGGIANEKLFF.

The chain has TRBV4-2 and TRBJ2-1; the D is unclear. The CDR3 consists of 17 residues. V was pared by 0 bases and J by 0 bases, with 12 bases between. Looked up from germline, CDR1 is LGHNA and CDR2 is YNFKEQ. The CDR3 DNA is TGTGCCAGCAGCCAAGAACGGTCCGTAAGCTCCTACAATGAGCAGTTCTTC. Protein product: CASSQERSVSSYNEQFF.

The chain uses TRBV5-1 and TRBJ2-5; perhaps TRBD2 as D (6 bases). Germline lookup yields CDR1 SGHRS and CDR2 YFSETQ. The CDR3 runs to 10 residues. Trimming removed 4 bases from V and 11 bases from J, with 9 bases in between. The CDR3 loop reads CASSTGEQYF. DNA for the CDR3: TGCGCCAGCAGCACGGGGGAGCAGTACTTC.

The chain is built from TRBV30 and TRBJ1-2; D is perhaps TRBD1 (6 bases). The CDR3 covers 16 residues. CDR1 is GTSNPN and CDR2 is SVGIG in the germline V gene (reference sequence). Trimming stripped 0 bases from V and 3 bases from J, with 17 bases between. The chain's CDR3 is CAWSVHQGQLYYGYTF. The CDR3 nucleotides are TGTGCCTGGAGTGTTCACCAGGGACAACTCTACTATGGCTACACCTTC.

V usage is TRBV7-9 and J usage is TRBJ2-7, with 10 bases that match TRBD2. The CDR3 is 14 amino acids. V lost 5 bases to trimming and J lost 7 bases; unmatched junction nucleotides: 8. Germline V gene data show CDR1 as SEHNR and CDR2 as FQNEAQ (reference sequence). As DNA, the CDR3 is TGTGCCAGCAGCCCCTCTAGCGGGGGTCGGGAGCAGTACTTC. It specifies CASSPSSGGREQYF.

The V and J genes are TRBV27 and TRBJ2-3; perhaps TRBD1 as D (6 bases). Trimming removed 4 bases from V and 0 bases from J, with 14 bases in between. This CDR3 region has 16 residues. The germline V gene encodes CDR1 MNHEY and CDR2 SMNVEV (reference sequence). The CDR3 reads CASSSPQGLSTDTQYF. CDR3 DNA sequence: TGTGCCAGCAGTTCCCCCCAGGGGCTGAGCACAGATACGCAGTATTTT.

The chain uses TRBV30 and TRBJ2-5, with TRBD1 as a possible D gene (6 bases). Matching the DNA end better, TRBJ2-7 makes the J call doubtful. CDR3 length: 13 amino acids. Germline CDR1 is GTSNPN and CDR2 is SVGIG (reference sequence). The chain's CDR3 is CAWSNNRDYEQYF. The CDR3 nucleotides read TGTGCCTGGAGTAACAACAGGGACTACGAGCAGTACTTC.